The 26 T cell receptor beta chains presented below share a single source sample, sequenced in a study of T cell responses to AZD1222 COVID-19 vaccine. The data were produced by immunoSEQ multiplex PCR, yet TCRdb's version contains in-frame clones alone and is incomplete. Here the sample spans some 150,000 clones, almost 95% being singletons. This specimen consisted of peripheral blood, obtained 28 days after the second AZD1222 dose. The receptors stem from an adult who received the AZD1222 COVID-19 vaccine.

This clone has more than one count but fewer than ten. The chain is built from TRBV30 and TRBJ2-7; D call uncertain. This CDR3 has 14 amino acids. Germline CDR1 reads GTSNPN; CDR2 reads SVGIG (reference sequence). Trimming cost V 3 bases and J 7 bases, with 19 bases left between them. The CDR3 coding sequence is TGTGCCTGGAGCCTACCACCCGAAATTGGAGAGCAGTACTTC. Protein sequence: CAWSLPPEIGEQYF. The complete variable domain, with remaining parts taken from reference TRBV30 and TRBJ2-7, reads SQTIHQWPATLVQPVGSPLSLECTVEGTSNPNLYWYRQAAGRGLQLLFYSVGIGQISSEVPQNLSASRPQDRQFILSSKKLLLSDSGFYLCAWSLPPEIGEQYFGPGTRLTVT.

V gene TRBV5-6 combines with J gene TRBJ2-3; 7 bases are a match to TRBD1. The CDR3 is 14 residues long. V shed 3 bases, J shed 1 base, and the junction held 2 bases outside the gene matches. The V gene's germline CDR1 is SGHDT and CDR2 YYEEEE. The CDR3 DNA follows: TGTGCCAGCAGCTCCGGGACAGGCACAGATACGCAGTATTTT. Translation: CASSSGTGTDTQYF.

The rearrangement links TRBV6-5 to TRBJ2-5; the match to TRBD1 covers 7 bases. Germline values: CDR1 MNHEY, CDR2 SVGAGI. V lost 5 bases to trimming and J lost 1 base; unmatched junction nucleotides: 7. The CDR3 is made up of 15 amino acids. For the CDR3, the DNA is TGTGCCAGCAGTAAACTTAGGGGGCGCCAAGAGACCCAGTACTTC. Its protein product is CASSKLRGRQETQYF.

To note about this clone: Different DNA sequences within this sample yield the same CDR3. The chain employs TRBV5-1 and TRBJ2-2; D gene ambiguous. The CDR3 totals 12 residues. With 0 bases removed from V and 8 bases from J, the gap between germline ends came to 5 bases. CDR1 SGHRS and CDR2 YFSETQ come from the germline V gene. The CDR3 loop reads CASSLVAGELFF. The DNA for the CDR3 is TGCGCCAGCAGCTTGGTTGCTGGGGAGCTGTTTTTT.

The chain links TRBV30 to TRBJ1-4; tentative D call: TRBD1 (5 bases). Germline loops: CDR1 GTSNPN, CDR2 SVGIG (reference sequence). This CDR3 has 17 residues. With 4 bases removed from V and 0 bases from J, the gap between germline ends came to 18 bases. Here the CDR3 DNA reads TGTGCCTGGAATCCGTTAGGGGAAGCGGCAACTAATGAAAAACTGTTTTTT. It codes for CAWNPLGEAATNEKLFF. Full variable domain (outside the CDR3, taken from reference TRBV30 and TRBJ1-4): SQTIHQWPATLVQPVGSPLSLECTVEGTSNPNLYWYRQAAGRGLQLLFYSVGIGQISSEVPQNLSASRPQDRQFILSSKKLLLSDSGFYLCAWNPLGEAATNEKLFFGSGTQLSVL.

The rearrangement joins TRBV7-2 to TRBJ2-1, with D possibly called TRBD1 or TRBD2 (5 bases each). Trimming removed 0 bases at V and 5 bases at J, with 8 bases between. This CDR3 region has 14 residues. Germline V CDR1 and CDR2: SGHTA, FQGNSA. The DNA for the CDR3 is TGTGCCAGCAGCTTAGCGGGACCACACAATGAGCAGTTCTTC. This sequence encodes CASSLAGPHNEQFF. The full variable domain, rest sourced from reference TRBV7-2 and TRBJ2-1, is GAGVSQSPSNKVTEKGKDVELRCDPISGHTALYWYRQSLGQGLEFLIYFQGNSAPDKSGLPSDRFSAERTGGSVSTLTIQRTQQEDSAVYLCASSLAGPHNEQFFGPGTRLTVL.

The chain's CDR3 is CASSSRQSLGFFF. The CDR3 nucleotides are TGTGCCAGCAGCTCCCGACAGTCTCTCGGCTTTTTTTTT. This chain uses TRBV28 with TRBJ1-4, with D perhaps TRBD1 (5 bases). The V gene lost 6 bases and the J gene lost 17 bases, with 22 bases spanning the gap. The length of the CDR3 is 13 residues. Per the germline V gene, CDR1 is MDHEN and CDR2 is SYDVKM. Based on the CDR3 plus reference TRBV28 and TRBJ1-4, the full variable domain is DVKVTQSSRYLVKRTGEKVFLECVQDMDHENMFWYRQDPGLGLRLIYFSYDVKMKEKGDIPEGYSVSREKKERFSLILESASTNQTSMYLCASSSRQSLGFFFGSGTQLSVL.

The rearrangement links TRBV6-1 to TRBJ1-2; 7 nucleotides line up with TRBD1. V lost 7 bases to trimming and J lost 4 bases; unmatched junction nucleotides: 9. CDR1 MNHNS and CDR2 SASEGT come from the germline V gene. This CDR3 is 14 amino acids long. In nucleotides, the CDR3 is TGTGCCAGCATCCAAGAGGGGGCTGGCTATGGCTACACCTTC. This codes for CASIQEGAGYGYTF.

The chain is built from TRBV7-6 and TRBJ1-3; maybe TRBD1 (6 bases). Trimming shortened V by 3 bases and J by 4 bases, and 13 bases separated the two germline ends. The CDR3 consists of 15 residues. CDR1 is SGHVS and CDR2 is FNYEAQ in the germline V gene. The CDR3 DNA sequence: TGTGCCAGCAGCTTTCCCTACCAGGGGGGAAACACCATATATTTT. Its protein product is CASSFPYQGGNTIYF.

The J gene is TRBJ2-6, the V gene TRBV27, with D tentatively TRBD1 or TRBD2 (5 bases each). Trimming removed 7 bases from V and 3 bases from J, with 19 bases in between. The CDR3 contains 17 residues. Germline values: CDR1 MNHEY, CDR2 SMNVEV (reference sequence). CDR3 in DNA: TGTGCCAGCACCTCGAGGGGATTCACCCTTGGGGCCAACGTCCTGACTTTC. Translation gives CASTSRGFTLGANVLTF.

This sequence joins TRBV28 and TRBJ1-6; 10 bases are a match to TRBD1. The CDR3 sequence is 14 residues long. Losses at the gene ends were 6 bases for V and 9 bases for J; bases not matched to a gene: 5. The germline V gene has CDR1 MDHEN and CDR2 SYDVKM. The CDR3 spells CASRPGQGGSPLHF. The CDR3 DNA is TGTGCCAGCAGACCCGGACAGGGGGGTTCACCCCTCCACTTT.

The V and J genes are TRBV25-1 and TRBJ1-2, with D uncertain. Trimming stripped 5 bases from V and 4 bases from J, with 11 bases between. The CDR3 has 13 residues. Germline V gives CDR1 MGHDK, CDR2 SYGVNS. CDR3 region: CASSRDFLYGYTF. The CDR3 nucleotides read TGTGCCAGCAGTCGAGACTTCCTCTATGGCTACACCTTC.

V usage is TRBV5-1 and J usage is TRBJ2-3; 10 nucleotides align to TRBD2. V dropped 3 bases and J dropped 2; count of bases not matched to a gene: 6. The germline gives CDR1 SGHRS, CDR2 YFSETQ. The CDR3 totals 16 residues. CDR3 DNA sequence: TGCGCCAGCAGCTCCGGACTAGCGGAGGTCACAGATACGCAGTATTTT. Translation: CASSSGLAEVTDTQYF.

The J gene is TRBJ2-5, the V gene TRBV28, with 7 bases identical to TRBD1. CDR1 is MDHEN, CDR2 SYDVKM, per germline. Germline trimming cut 2 bases from V and 3 bases from J; bases unmatched to any gene: 6. CDR3 length: 15 residues. CDR3 in DNA: TGTGCCAGCAGTTTAGACAGGGTAGCGAAAGAGACCCAGTACTTC. It encodes CASSLDRVAKETQYF.

V usage is TRBV7-6 and J usage is TRBJ2-7, with D uncertain. Looked up from germline, CDR1 is SGHVS and CDR2 is FNYEAQ. The CDR3 runs to 13 residues. Trimming pared 2 bases from V and 4 bases from J, leaving 9 bases between. This CDR3 is CASSLRIGYEQYF. The CDR3 region has the DNA TGTGCCAGCAGCTTAAGGATTGGTTACGAGCAGTACTTC.

In nucleotides, the CDR3 is TGTGCCAGCAGTCCCCGGAACTTATATGGAGCTGACGAGCAGTACTTC. Protein product: CASSPRNLYGADEQYF. The genes are TRBV27 and TRBJ2-7; D call uncertain. The germline V gene has CDR1 MNHEY and CDR2 SMNVEV (reference sequence). The germline V and J ends were trimmed by 5 bases and 5 bases, with 22 bases remaining between them. The CDR3 length is 16 residues.

The chain joins TRBV28 to TRBJ1-4, with a possible D match to TRBD1 (6 bases). The CDR3 extends over 14 amino acids. Trimming removed 2 bases from V and 8 bases from J, with 12 bases in between. Germline CDR1 MDHEN, CDR2 SYDVKM. The CDR3 reads CASSLEGVREKLFF. CDR3 DNA sequence: TGTGCCAGCAGTTTAGAGGGGGTGAGGGAAAAACTGTTTTTT.

CDR3 DNA sequence: TGTGCCAGCAGCCCTGGACTAGCGGGAGCAGATACGCAGTATTTT. This gives the protein CASSPGLAGADTQYF. The J gene is TRBJ2-3, the V gene TRBV7-2; TRBD2 matches at 13 bases. Germline loops: CDR1 SGHTA, CDR2 FQGNSA. The CDR3 covers 15 residues. V lost 5 bases to trimming and J lost 4 bases; unmatched junction nucleotides: 3.

This rearrangement joins TRBV28 to TRBJ2-7; 7 bases agree with TRBD1. The CDR3 runs 15 residues. V was clipped by 5 bases and J by 3 bases; unmatched bases: 10. Looked up from germline, CDR1 is MDHEN and CDR2 is SYDVKM. The CDR3 coding sequence is TGTGCCAGCAGTCTTAGGACAGGAACTTTCTACGAGCAGTACTTC. It specifies CASSLRTGTFYEQYF.

The chain carries TRBV2 and TRBJ2-7; D not certain. This CDR3 comprises 12 residues. CDR1 is SNHLY and CDR2 is FYNNEI in the germline V gene. The V end lost 6 bases, the J end lost 0 bases, and 6 bases lay between the germline ends. The CDR3 spells CASRVISYEQYF. The CDR3 DNA reads as TGTGCCAGCAGGGTGATCTCCTACGAGCAGTACTTC.

The J gene is TRBJ2-3, the V gene TRBV7-9; D remains unclear. The CDR3 sequence is 13 residues long. Germline loops: CDR1 SEHNR, CDR2 FQNEAQ (reference sequence). Trimming took 0 bases from V and 2 from J, leaving 3 bases between them. CDR3 nucleotide sequence: TGTGCCAGCAGCTTAGCCGCCACAGATACGCAGTATTTT. It codes for CASSLAATDTQYF.

The chain links TRBV27 to TRBJ2-1; 15 nucleotides agree with TRBD2. The CDR3 extends over 15 amino acids. Germline V gene data show CDR1 as MNHEY and CDR2 as SMNVEV (reference sequence). With V trimmed by 6 bases and J by 8 bases, 5 bases remained unmatched. In DNA, the CDR3 is TGTGCCAGCAGGCCGGGACTAGCGGGAGGTCATGAGCAGTTCTTC. Its translation is CASRPGLAGGHEQFF.

The chain links TRBV6-5 to TRBJ1-1; no clear D gene. This CDR3 has 14 amino acids. Trimming removed 4 bases at V and 1 base at J, with 10 bases between. Looked up from germline, CDR1 is MNHEY and CDR2 is SVGAGI. The CDR3 region is CASSLLVGNTEAFF. CDR3 bases: TGTGCCAGCAGTTTACTCGTAGGGAACACTGAAGCTTTCTTT.

The chain uses TRBV7-2 and TRBJ2-1, with D hard to call. The ends were cut back, 2 bases at V and 8 bases at J, with 16 bases in the middle. This CDR3 is built from 15 residues. Germline values: CDR1 SGHTA, CDR2 FQGNSA. This chain's CDR3 is CASSLNRIAFDEQFF. The CDR3 coding sequence is TGTGCCAGCAGCTTAAATAGGATAGCTTTCGATGAGCAGTTCTTC.

The chain has TRBV6-2 or TRBV6-3 and TRBJ2-1, with 8 bases matching TRBD2. Trimming took 2 bases from V and 7 from J; bases not matched to a gene: 10. The CDR3 sequence is 16 residues long. Germline V gene data show CDR1 as MNHEY and CDR2 as SVGEGT. DNA for the CDR3: TGTGCCAGCAGTTACAGCACTAGCGGTGTTAAGAATGAGCAGTTCTTC. Its translation: CASSYSTSGVKNEQFF.

The chain links TRBV5-1 to TRBJ1-1; TRBD1 matches 7 bases. Germline values: CDR1 SGHRS, CDR2 YFSETQ. This CDR3 is 13 amino acids long. The V and J ends lost 4 bases and 1 base, in that order; junction bases with no gene match: 1. The CDR3 DNA reads as TGCGCCAGCAGCAGGACAGGGAACACTGAAGCTTTCTTT. Translation gives CASSRTGNTEAFF. Based on the CDR3 plus reference TRBV5-1 and TRBJ1-1, the full variable domain is KAGVTQTPRYLIKTRGQQVTLSCSPISGHRSVSWYQQTPGQGLQFLFEYFSETQRNKGNFPGRFSGRQFSNSRSEMNVSTLELGDSALYLCASSRTGNTEAFFGQGTRLTVV.